The T cell receptor beta chain under discussion was sequenced for a study of blood T cell repertoires in COVID-19. Looking at the study overall: Acute and convalescent COVID-19 specimens originated in the United States, Italy and Spain. The analysed material was cDNA or gDNA that came from T cells, B-cell-depleted T cells, or PBMCs.

Here immunoSEQ multiplex PCR was the method, and the copy in TCRdb shows in-frame clones only, minus some. The sample gives about 100,000 clones, about 86% of which show up once; about 4.6% is in the top ten. The CDR3 is 10 amino acids. The V end lost 3 bases, the J end lost 12 bases, and 6 bases lay between the germline ends. From germline, CDR1 is SNHLY and CDR2 FYNNEI. This sequence originates from a human donor in a cohort sampled during active COVID-19. The chain carries TRBV2 and TRBJ2-4; a possible D gene is TRBD2 (5 bases). The sequenced sample was peripheral blood. This chain's CDR3 is CASSDRDQYF. Here the CDR3 DNA reads TGTGCCAGCAGTGACCGGGATCAGTACTTC.